Each of the 16 T cell receptor beta chains below was sequenced from the same sample in a study of blood T cells in healthy people across ages. Alongside a J-beta primer mix, a sample-barcoded 5' primer served in a second PCR lasting roughly 6 to 12 cycles. TCRdb re-derived calls from the 5' RACE reads in MiXCR, one entry per CDR3 protein. This table holds about 1.8 million distinct CDR3 sequences, around 50% found once. Source material: blood. The receptor source for this set is a woman aged 35 to 49 in good health.

This clonotype was counted between two and nine times. V and J are TRBV4-3 and TRBJ2-5; D uncertain. CDR3 length equals 13 residues. Trimming shortened V by 4 bases and J by 7 bases, and 13 bases separated the two germline ends. Germline V CDR1 and CDR2: LGHNA, YSLEER. For the CDR3, the DNA is TGCGCCAGCAGCCCGGCGCACGGATCGACCCAGTACTTC. Its translation is CASSPAHGSTQYF.

The chain is built from TRBV10-3 and TRBJ2-3; D not certain. From germline, CDR1 is ENHRY and CDR2 SYGVKD. CDR3 size: 14 residues. Trimming removed 0 bases at V and 4 bases at J, with 8 bases between. The CDR3 nucleotides read TGTGCCATCAGTGAGTCGGGCTTAGCAGATACGCAGTATTTT. Residues: CAISESGLADTQYF.

The rearrangement links TRBV7-8 to TRBJ1-4, with D maybe TRBD1 (5 bases). CDR1 and CDR2 from the germline V gene are SGHVS and FQNEAQ. The CDR3 is 11 residues long. The ends were cut back, 5 bases at V and 14 bases at J, with 12 bases in the middle. The CDR3 coding sequence is TGTGCCAGCAGCGAACCCGGGACCCTGTTTTTT. The encoded protein is CASSEPGTLFF. Complete variable domain (other parts from reference TRBV7-8 and TRBJ1-4): GAGVSQSPRYKVAKRGQDVALRCDPISGHVSLFWYQQALGQGPEFLTYFQNEAQLDKSGLPSDRFFAERPEGSVSTLKIQRTQQEDSAVYLCASSEPGTLFFGSGTQLSVL.

This clonotype was observed a few times. The chain couples TRBV20-1 to TRBJ2-5; TRBD1 aligns across 9 bases. The CDR3 extends over 15 amino acids. V shed 5 bases, J shed 4 bases, and the junction held 11 bases outside the gene matches. Germline lookup yields CDR1 DFQATT and CDR2 SNEGSKA (reference sequence). For the CDR3, the DNA is TGCAGTGCTCATCTCGAATCGGGACAGGGAGAGACCCAGTACTTC. It specifies CSAHLESGQGETQYF.

This chain connects TRBV6-2 or TRBV6-3 to TRBJ1-2; D possibly corresponds to TRBD1 (5 bases). The CDR3 extends over 15 amino acids. The germline V and J ends were trimmed by 0 bases and 6 bases, with 14 bases remaining between them. Germline V gives CDR1 MNHEY, CDR2 SVGEGT. CDR3 sequence: CASSYSKVQAHGYTF. For the CDR3, the DNA is TGTGCCAGCAGTTACTCGAAGGTACAGGCGCATGGCTACACCTTC.

The V and J genes are TRBV5-5 and TRBJ1-2, with 7 bases lining up with TRBD1. Germline V lookup: CDR1 SGHKS, CDR2 YYEKEE (reference sequence). V lost 4 bases, J lost 4 bases, and 13 bases stayed unmatched. The CDR3 covers 16 residues. The DNA for the CDR3 is TGTGCCAGCAGCCGGAGATGGGACAGTGAACCCTATGGCTACACCTTC. Its translation is CASSRRWDSEPYGYTF.

The V gene is TRBV5-1, the J gene TRBJ2-1, with TRBD2 identical over 10 bases. From germline, CDR1 is SGHRS and CDR2 YFSETQ. The CDR3 length is 16 residues. Trimming cost V 4 bases and J 10 bases; bases outside gene matches: 14. The CDR3 sequence is CASSTSTGLALGEQFF. As DNA, the CDR3 is TGCGCCAGCAGCACCTCCACGGGACTAGCGTTAGGCGAGCAGTTCTTC.

The CDR3 sequence is CASKQTGGANVLTF. DNA for the CDR3: TGTGCCAGTAAGCAGACCGGTGGGGCCAACGTCCTGACTTTC. V and J are TRBV19 and TRBJ2-6; D is ambiguous. CDR1 and CDR2 (germline): LNHDA, SQIVND (reference sequence). Trimming stripped 7 bases from V and 3 bases from J, with 10 bases between. The CDR3 length is 14 residues.

This clonotype was detected only a few times. V gene TRBV6-5 combines with J gene TRBJ2-1; D unresolved. The germline V and J ends were trimmed by 2 bases and 0 bases, with 11 bases remaining between them. CDR1 is MNHEY, CDR2 SVGAGI, per germline. This CDR3 has 16 residues. Here the CDR3 reads CASSYNRPSSYNEQFF. In DNA form, the CDR3 reads TGTGCCAGCAGTTACAACAGACCGAGCTCCTACAATGAGCAGTTCTTC.

This clonotype was found once. J is TRBJ1-1 and V is TRBV5-1, with a tentative D call TRBD1 (5 bases). V was trimmed by 4 bases and J by 5 bases, leaving 18 bases between them. The CDR3 sequence is 15 residues long. Per germline, CDR1 SGHRS and CDR2 YFSETQ. DNA of the CDR3: TGCGCCAGCAGCCCCGGAGGGGAAGTCGGGACTGAAGCTTTCTTT. The encoded protein is CASSPGGEVGTEAFF.

The rearrangement uses TRBV20-1 and TRBJ2-3, with TRBD2 as a possible D gene (6 bases). CDR3 length equals 13 residues. Trimming took off 1 base at V and 6 bases at J, with 11 bases between the two ends. The germline gives CDR1 DFQATT, CDR2 SNEGSKA (reference sequence). The CDR3 region has the DNA TGCAGTGCTAGAGGAGGGGCGGGGGATACGCAGTATTTT. The encoded protein is CSARGGAGDTQYF.

The rearrangement joins TRBV6-5 to TRBJ2-4; TRBD1 might be the D (6 bases). The better agreement between TRBJ2-7 and the DNA end casts doubt on the J call. The CDR3 runs to 14 residues. Per germline, CDR1 MNHEY and CDR2 SVGAGI. CDR3 region: CASSDRQALYEQYF. The CDR3 coding sequence is TGTGCCAGCAGTGACCGACAGGCTTTGTACGAGCAGTACTTC.

The V and J genes are TRBV27 and TRBJ2-7, with TRBD1 as a possible D gene (6 bases). The CDR3 totals 12 residues. Deletions cut 5 bases from V and 8 bases from J, with 13 bases between. In germline, CDR1 is MNHEY, CDR2 SMNVEV (reference sequence). The CDR3 coding sequence is TGTGCCAGCAGTCCAACAGGGTTAAAGCAGTACTTC. It translates to CASSPTGLKQYF.

This clonotype was detected only a few times. The rearrangement joins TRBV24-1 to TRBJ2-1; tentative D call: TRBD1 (5 bases). CDR1 KGHDR and CDR2 SFDVKD come from the germline V gene. V was clipped by 0 bases and J by 14 bases, with 10 bases between them. The CDR3 consists of 12 residues. The DNA of the CDR3 is TGTGCCACCAGTGATTTGAGGGGTTCGGAGTTCTTC. Translated, it gives CATSDLRGSEFF.

This clonotype was counted a few times. The chain has TRBV29-1 and TRBJ2-3; D gene ambiguous. Germline CDR1 and CDR2: SQVTM and ANQGSEA. Trimming left V 6 bases short and J 6 bases short, with 10 bases between. This CDR3 is 11 amino acids long. In DNA form, the CDR3 reads TGCAGCGTCGCCCATCTGGATACGCAGTATTTT. This codes for CSVAHLDTQYF.

This chain's CDR3 is CASSFGIGVGVETQYF. The DNA of the CDR3 is TGTGCCAGCAGTTTTGGTATAGGGGTGGGAGTAGAGACCCAGTACTTC. The rearrangement links TRBV28 to TRBJ2-5; D could derive from TRBD1 or TRBD2 (5 bases each). The CDR3 loop spans 16 amino acids. With 3 bases removed from V and 4 bases from J, the gap between germline ends came to 18 bases. Looked up from germline, CDR1 is MDHEN and CDR2 is SYDVKM.